Each of the 10 T cell receptor beta chains below was sequenced from the same sample in a study of early T cells in non-severe SARS-CoV-2 infection. TCRdb reprocessed the 5' RACE reads via MiXCR and lists one record per CDR3 protein. The sample yields over 50,000 distinct CDR3 sequences, approximately 15% seen once. The sequences come from whole blood, collected at baseline. These receptors were obtained from an adult who was a healthcare worker with PCR-confirmed SARS-CoV-2 infection or an uninfected control (not recorded which).

V is TRBV12-3 or TRBV12-4 and J is TRBJ1-2; tentatively, D is TRBD1 (6 bases). V lost 6 bases to trimming and J lost 4 bases, with 12 bases between them. The CDR3 is 13 residues long. In DNA form, the CDR3 reads TGTGCCAGCAGCCCGGACAGCCCCTATGGCTACACCTTC. Encoded protein: CASSPDSPYGYTF.

This clonotype was seen repeatedly, ten times or more. The chain combines TRBV11-2 with TRBJ2-4; tentatively, D is TRBD2 (6 bases). The CDR3 runs 15 residues. Germline V gene data show CDR1 as SGHAT and CDR2 as FQNNGV. With 1 base removed from V and 7 bases from J, the gap between germline ends came to 14 bases. The CDR3 spells CASSLAASVMNIQYF. The CDR3 nucleotides read TGTGCCAGCAGCTTAGCGGCTAGCGTAATGAACATTCAGTACTTC.

This clonotype has more than one count but fewer than ten. This chain uses TRBV10-3 with TRBJ2-4; no clear D gene. Trimming removed 2 bases from V and 8 bases from J, with 10 bases in between. In germline, CDR1 is ENHRY, CDR2 SYGVKD. The CDR3 consists of 13 residues. CDR3 coding DNA: TGTGCCATCAGTGAGGCCCACAGTGACATTCAGTACTTC. Its protein is CAISEAHSDIQYF.

This clonotype was detected only a few times. The chain links TRBV12-3 or TRBV12-4 to TRBJ1-1; maybe TRBD1 (6 bases). Trimming cost V 7 bases and J 1 base, with 16 bases left between them. This CDR3 is built from 15 residues. The CDR3 here is CASNLLGGENTEAFF. The CDR3 DNA reads as TGTGCCAGCAACTTATTGGGGGGCGAGAACACTGAAGCTTTCTTT.

This clonotype was counted ten times or more. The rearrangement links TRBV5-1 to TRBJ2-5; TRBD2 is a possible D gene (7 bases). V was trimmed by 4 bases and J by 5 bases, leaving 27 bases between them. CDR3 length: 18 amino acids. Germline V lookup: CDR1 SGHRS, CDR2 YFSETQ. For the CDR3, the DNA is TGCGCCAGCAGCCCTGGAGGCGGGGGCTCGACCCTTAAGGAGACCCAGTACTTC. Translation gives CASSPGGGGSTLKETQYF.

This clonotype has only a few counts. This chain links TRBV11-2 with TRBJ2-7, with a possible D match to TRBD2 (5 bases). The V and J ends lost 1 base and 7 bases respectively, with 5 bases between them. Germline CDR1 and CDR2: SGHAT and FQNNGV. CDR3 size: 11 residues. CDR3 DNA: TGTGCCAGCAGCTTAGCGGGGGAGCAGTACTTC. Encoded protein: CASSLAGEQYF.

This clonotype appeared a few times. The J gene is TRBJ1-2, the V gene TRBV29-1; 8 bases map to TRBD1. Trimming cost V 0 bases and J 8 bases; bases outside gene matches: 11. The CDR3 runs 15 residues. Germline V gives CDR1 SQVTM, CDR2 ANQGSEA. The DNA for the CDR3 is TGCAGCGTTGAAGATCTTACCGGGACAGGATTAGGCTACACCTTC. Amino acids: CSVEDLTGTGLGYTF. The full variable domain, completed using reference TRBV29-1 and TRBJ1-2, is SAVISQKPSRDICQRGTSLTIQCQVDSQVTMMFWYRQQPGQSLTLIATANQGSEATYESGFVIDKFPISRPNLTFSTLTVSNMSPEDSSIYLCSVEDLTGTGLGYTFGSGTRLTVV.

This clonotype was counted only a few times. A junction boundary mismatches the germline segment, possibly from a read error. The chain recombines TRBV28 with TRBJ1-5; a possible D gene is TRBD1 (6 bases). In germline, CDR1 is MDHEN, CDR2 SYDVKM. The CDR3 length is 14 residues. The CDR3 DNA reads TGTGGCAGCAGGACAGCATTCAGCAATCAGCCCCAGCATTTT. Its protein product is CGSRTAFSNQPQHF.

This clonotype has only a few counts. V is TRBV29-1 and J is TRBJ2-7; D possibly matches TRBD1 or TRBD2 (5 bases each). Germline lookup yields CDR1 SQVTM and CDR2 ANQGSEA. Trimming took off 6 bases at V and 0 bases at J, with 12 bases between the two ends. The CDR3 spans 13 residues. CDR3 DNA sequence: TGCAGCGTACGGGACGCGGACTCCTACGAGCAGTACTTC. Translating gives CSVRDADSYEQYF.

In DNA, the CDR3 is TGCAGCGTCGGAGCAGTTCTTGAGCAGTTCTTC. As protein: CSVGAVLEQFF. J is TRBJ2-1 and V is TRBV29-1; no reliable D call. CDR3 size: 11 residues. V was pared by 6 bases and J by 9 bases, with 12 bases between. Germline lookup yields CDR1 SQVTM and CDR2 ANQGSEA.